This T cell receptor (beta chain) was identified during a study of tumor and adjacent non-tumor tissue in lung cancer (dated by TCRdb to 2017 to 2018). With respect to the entire study: The cohort included more than 9 adenocarcinoma, a couple of squamous cell carcinoma and 1 small cell lung cancer patients. The 15 enrolled patients, of whom around 10 were men and 5 were women, were aged about 31 to 85 years and were diagnosed with TNM stage I to III disease. In total, sequencing yielded 125,075,908 productive TCRbeta reads, which works out to an average of approximately 4 million reads per sample. Bulk TCRbeta repertoires were compared between lung tumor tissue and matched distant non-tumor lung tissue obtained from more than 12 lung cancer patients. For each patient, one tumor sample and one normal lung sample were taken, giving approximately 33 paired specimens that underwent TCRbeta CDR3 sequencing. The full study reports these points: Peripheral blood was not sequenced, so blood TCRbeta repertoires were not examined in the lung cancer patients of the study. The top 100 clones made up a significantly larger cumulative share of the repertoire in normal lung than in tumor tissue. Only about 15 patients were in the cohort, and the authors stated that larger samples and more detailed clinical data are needed. Neither the sequencing platform nor unique molecular identifiers are mentioned in the methods. Significantly higher TCR diversity (inverse Simpson) was observed in tumor tissue than in normal lung tissue (431.37 vs 166.20, P = 0.0075, Mann-Whitney U test). Younger patients had significantly higher TCR diversity, and higher tumor TCR diversity was associated with shorter overall and disease-free survival.

RNA was isolated from bulk, unsorted tissue, and RNA quality was assessed with a NanoDrop ND-1000 and an Agilent 2100. Donors were newly diagnosed lung cancer patients admitted for thoracic surgery in China between August and November 2014, without prior chemotherapy. Patients who had received previous radiotherapy or chemotherapy, or who had another concurrent cancer, were excluded from the study. Surgical tissue pieces of roughly 1-2 cm3 were preserved in RNAlater solution and stored at -80 °C until use. This clonotype was found a few times. Its target antigen remains unknown. With a much larger clone just one base away, this may be a read error. Library generation was performed with multiplex PCR. These reads were obtained on an Illumina HiSeq 2500. Following protocols modified from ARM-PCR, the researchers constructed TCRbeta libraries through three rounds of nested PCR with primers (Table S4). PCR products of 200-500 bp were gel-excised and purified with the QIAquick gel extraction kit before sequencing. The source study handled its data this way. Trimmomatic was used to clean the reads, FLASH was used to merge the reads into complete CDR3 sequences, and MiTCR was used to assign the reads to V(D)J germline segments. VDJtools was used to compute clonal diversity as the inverse Simpson's index. A read counted as productive if the sequence was in-frame and lacked a premature stop codon. TCRdb passed the public sequencing reads through fastp at Q25 and MiXCR, retaining productive beta sequences. One record per CDR3 amino acid sequence lists the most common genes and DNA. The V and J calls, along with clone size, are taken from TCRdb and not from the paper's own processing. The sample profile shows more than 95,000 distinct CDR3 sequences; 66% of them were found once. Of the sample, roughly 13% is held by the ten largest clones.

CDR1 and CDR2 were assigned from the germline V gene (reference sequence) as DFQATT and SNEGSKA. The CDR3 covers 13 residues, taking in both the cysteine and the phenylalanine. The DNA shown is the 39-base CDR3, in frame from base 1. This sequence uses TRBV20-1 and TRBJ2-7; the junction holds 8 bases that match TRBD2. The sample comprised lung tumor tissue. The sequence derives from a man aged 30-40 years with non-small cell lung cancer. The nucleotides read TGCAGTGCTAAGGGACTAGGGAACGACGAGCGGTACTTC. It specifies CSAKGLGNDERYF.